A selection of T cell receptor beta chains follows, all from one sample in a study of T cell responses to AZD1222 COVID-19 vaccine. Clones were sequenced by immunoSEQ multiplex PCR, and TCRdb holds only the in-frame ones, with some missing. The repertoire holds 100,000 to 150,000 clones, with approximately 89% as singletons. The sample in question was peripheral blood, obtained on day 0 of AZD1222 vaccination. These receptor sequences come from an adult in good health. Each CDR3 is given with its conserved first and last residue. The order of the fields is V gene, J gene, CDR3 protein.

>TRBV6-5|TRBJ1-1
CASALTGISNTEAFF
>TRBV6-4|TRBJ1-5
CASGTGGDATNQPQHF
>TRBV4-2|TRBJ1-2
CASSQGQNYGYTF
>TRBV20-1|TRBJ1-1
CSASYRNGTEAFF
>TRBV28|TRBJ1-2
CASSLRVSNYGYTF
>TRBV6-5|TRBJ1-2
CASSEGRGAGYGYTF
>TRBV19|TRBJ2-2
CASSISGFPGELFF
>TRBV4-1|TRBJ2-7
CASSQDLWQYPSYEQYF
>TRBV28|TRBJ1-5
CASSSSGYNQPQHF
>TRBV30|TRBJ1-5
CAWSMAPLLNQPQHF
>TRBV9|TRBJ1-5
CASSVGSASNQPQHF
>TRBV3-1/TRBV3-2|TRBJ2-7
CASSTRQGSYEQYF
>TRBV19|TRBJ2-7
CASSIGQGAYEQYF
>TRBV5-1|TRBJ1-5
CASSFVPAQPQHF
>TRBV3-1/TRBV3-2|TRBJ2-7
CASSQDYGGSVLTYEQYF
>TRBV14|TRBJ2-7
CASSQTGLGIDEQYF
>TRBV5-1|TRBJ2-7
CASSLALGALYEQYF
>TRBV27|TRBJ2-7
CASSSRPSFSGYEQYF
>TRBV19|TRBJ2-5
CASSRGQTQETQYF
>TRBV6-6|TRBJ1-1
CASIPPGQMNTEAFF
>TRBV11-2|TRBJ2-5
CASSLDRAEGRGGAQYF
>TRBV19|TRBJ2-3
CASRTAGGRTDTQYF
>TRBV2|TRBJ2-3
CASSRTGGTDTQYF
>TRBV6-5|TRBJ1-5
CASRFTGSNQPQHF
>TRBV9|TRBJ1-2
CASSPRDNNYGYTF